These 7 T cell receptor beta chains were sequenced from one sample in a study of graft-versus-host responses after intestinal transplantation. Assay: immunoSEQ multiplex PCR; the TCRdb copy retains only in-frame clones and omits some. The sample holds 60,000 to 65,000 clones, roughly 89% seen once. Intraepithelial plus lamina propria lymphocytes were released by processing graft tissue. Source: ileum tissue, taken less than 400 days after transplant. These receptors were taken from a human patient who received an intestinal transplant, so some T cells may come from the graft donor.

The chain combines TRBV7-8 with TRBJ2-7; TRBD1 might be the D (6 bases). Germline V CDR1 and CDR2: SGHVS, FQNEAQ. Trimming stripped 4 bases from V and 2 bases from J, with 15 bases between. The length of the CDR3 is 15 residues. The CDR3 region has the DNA TGTGCCAGCAGCTCCATAGGACAGCCGGCCTACGAGCAGTACTTC. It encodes CASSSIGQPAYEQYF.

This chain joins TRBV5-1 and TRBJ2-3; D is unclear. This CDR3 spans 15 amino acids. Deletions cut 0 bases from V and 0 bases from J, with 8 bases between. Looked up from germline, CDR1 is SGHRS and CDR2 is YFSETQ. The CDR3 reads CASSLADASTDTQYF. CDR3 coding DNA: TGCGCCAGCAGCTTGGCGGACGCAAGCACAGATACGCAGTATTTT.

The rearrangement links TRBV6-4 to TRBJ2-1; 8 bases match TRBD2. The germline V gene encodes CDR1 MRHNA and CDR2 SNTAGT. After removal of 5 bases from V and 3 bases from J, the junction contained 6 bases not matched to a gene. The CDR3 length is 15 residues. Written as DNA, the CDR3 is TGTGCCAGCAGTACGGGACTAGTGGGCTACAATGAGCAGTTCTTC. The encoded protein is CASSTGLVGYNEQFF.

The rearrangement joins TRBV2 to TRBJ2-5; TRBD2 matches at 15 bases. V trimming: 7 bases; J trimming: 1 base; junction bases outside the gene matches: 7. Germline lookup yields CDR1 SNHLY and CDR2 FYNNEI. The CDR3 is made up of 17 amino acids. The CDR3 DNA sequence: TGTGCCAGCATTCGGGGACTAGCGGGGGGCCTCCAAGAGACCCAGTACTTC. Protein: CASIRGLAGGLQETQYF. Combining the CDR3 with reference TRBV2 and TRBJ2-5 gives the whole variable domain EPEVTQTPSHQVTQMGQEVILRCVPISNHLYFYWYRQILGQKVEFLVSFYNNEISEKSEIFDDQFSVERPDGSNFTLKIRSTKLEDSAMYFCASIRGLAGGLQETQYFGPGTRLLVL.

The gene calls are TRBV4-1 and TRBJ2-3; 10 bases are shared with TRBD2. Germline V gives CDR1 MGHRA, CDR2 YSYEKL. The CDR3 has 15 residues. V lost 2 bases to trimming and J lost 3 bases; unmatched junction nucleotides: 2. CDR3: CASSQLAGVTDTQYF. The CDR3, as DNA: TGCGCCAGCAGCCAACTAGCGGGAGTTACAGATACGCAGTATTTT.

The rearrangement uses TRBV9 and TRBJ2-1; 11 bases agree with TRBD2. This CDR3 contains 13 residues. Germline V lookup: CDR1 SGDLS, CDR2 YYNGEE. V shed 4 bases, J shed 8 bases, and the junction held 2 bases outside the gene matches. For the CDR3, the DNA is TGTGCCAGCAGCACTAGCGGGGGAGATGAGCAGTTCTTC. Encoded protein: CASSTSGGDEQFF.

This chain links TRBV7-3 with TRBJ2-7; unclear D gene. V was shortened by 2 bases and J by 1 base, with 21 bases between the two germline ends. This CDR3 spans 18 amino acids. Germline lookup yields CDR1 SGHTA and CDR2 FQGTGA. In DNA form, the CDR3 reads TGTGCCAGCAGCTTACAATTTCAGAGGCAGACTCTTTCCTACGAGCAGTACTTC. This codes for CASSLQFQRQTLSYEQYF.